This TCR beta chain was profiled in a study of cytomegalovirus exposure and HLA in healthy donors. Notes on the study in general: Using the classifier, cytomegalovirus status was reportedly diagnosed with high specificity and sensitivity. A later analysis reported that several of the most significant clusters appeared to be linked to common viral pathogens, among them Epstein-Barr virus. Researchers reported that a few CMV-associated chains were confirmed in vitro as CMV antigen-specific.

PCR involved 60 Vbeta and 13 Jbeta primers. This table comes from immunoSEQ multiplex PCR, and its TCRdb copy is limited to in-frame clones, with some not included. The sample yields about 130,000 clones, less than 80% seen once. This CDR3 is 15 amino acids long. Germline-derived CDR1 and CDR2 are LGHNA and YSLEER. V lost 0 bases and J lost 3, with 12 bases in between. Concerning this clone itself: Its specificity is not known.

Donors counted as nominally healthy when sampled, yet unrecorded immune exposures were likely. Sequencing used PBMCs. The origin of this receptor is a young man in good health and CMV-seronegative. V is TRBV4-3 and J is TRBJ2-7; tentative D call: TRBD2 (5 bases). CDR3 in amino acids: CASSQDETTVYEQYF. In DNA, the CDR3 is TGCGCCAGCAGCCAAGATGAGACTACAGTCTACGAGCAGTACTTC.